This is a list of T cell receptor beta chains from one sample in a study of human versus mouse CDR3 diversity and MHC coevolution. Data came from immunoSEQ multiplex PCR; TCRdb stores just in-frame clones and leaves some out. The table has tens of thousands of clones, about 94% seen once. Specimen: naive CD4+ T cells from blood. The receptors originated from a person between 25 and 75 years old in good health. Each CDR3 is given with its conserved first and last residue. D genes are given only for firm matches. Clone size appears in some rows only: once, few, many, or a class for an expanded clone.

cdr3_aa	cdr3_nt	v_call	j_call	clone_size	cdr3_length	d_call
CASSYRGPYGYTF	TGTGCCAGCAGCTACAGGGGCCCCTATGGCTACACCTTC	TRBV27	TRBJ1-2	NA	13	TRBD1
CASSLSRTYEQYF	TGTGCCAGCAGCTTATCTAGGACCTACGAGCAGTACTTC	TRBV11-2	TRBJ2-7	NA	13	NA
CASSPFEGNTEAFF	TGTGCCAGCTCACCTTTCGAGGGGAACACTGAAGCTTTCTTT	TRBV18	TRBJ1-1	NA	14	NA
CASSYSGVAGYNEQFF	TGTGCCAGCAGTTACTCGGGGGTAGCGGGGTACAATGAGCAGTTCTTC	TRBV6-5	TRBJ2-1	NA	16	TRBD2
CATSRAVDSSYNEQFF	TGTGCCACCAGCAGAGCAGTGGACAGCTCCTACAATGAGCAGTTCTTC	TRBV15	TRBJ2-1	NA	16	NA
CASSPYSTVNTEAFF	TGTGCCAGCAGTCCCTACTCGACAGTTAACACTGAAGCTTTCTTT	TRBV27	TRBJ1-1	NA	15	NA
CASSDQGADYGYTF	TGTGCCAGCTCAGATCAGGGGGCCGACTATGGCTACACCTTC	TRBV18	TRBJ1-2	NA	14	TRBD1
CASSAVVRGLRSYNEQFF	TGTGCCAGCAGCGCAGTGGTTCGGGGGTTACGCTCCTACAATGAGCAGTTCTTC	TRBV9	TRBJ2-1	NA	18	NA
CASSTDRVASYEQYF	TGTGCCAGCAGTACCGACAGGGTGGCCTCCTACGAGCAGTACTTC	TRBV7-2	TRBJ2-7	once	15	TRBD1
CASSPHPGGIAFF	TGTGCCAGCAGCCCACACCCCGGGGGAATAGCTTTCTTT	TRBV7-9	TRBJ1-1	NA	13	NA
CASSSPQGVTYGYTF	TGTGCCAGCAGCTCTCCGCAGGGTGTGACCTATGGCTACACCTTC	TRBV5-4	TRBJ1-2	NA	15	NA
CASSPGQTDTQYF	TGTGCCAGCAGCCCAGGACAGACAGATACGCAGTATTTT	TRBV7-3	TRBJ2-3	NA	13	NA
CAISEVLGRAYGYTF	TGTGCCATCAGTGAGGTTTTGGGGAGGGCCTATGGCTACACCTTC	TRBV10-3	TRBJ1-2	NA	15	NA
CASSITGNGANVLTF	TGTGCCAGTAGTATTACAGGGAATGGGGCCAACGTCCTGACTTTC	TRBV19	TRBJ2-6	NA	15	NA
CASSALEGGYTEAFF	TGCGCCAGCAGCGCCCTGGAAGGGGGCTACACTGAAGCTTTCTTT	TRBV5-1	TRBJ1-1	NA	15	TRBD1
CASSSGLAGQETQYF	TGTGCCAGCAGCTCCGGACTAGCGGGGCAAGAGACCCAGTACTTC	TRBV7-3	TRBJ2-5	NA	15	TRBD2
CASSGTSVSYEQYF	TGTGCCAGCAGTGGGACTAGCGTGTCCTACGAGCAGTACTTC	TRBV6-6	TRBJ2-7	NA	14	TRBD2
CASSESKGRETQYF	TGCGCCAGCAGTGAGTCAAAGGGGAGGGAGACCCAGTACTTC	TRBV10-1	TRBJ2-5	NA	14	NA
CASSPGTSGGPGNEQYF	TGTGCCAGCTCCCCTGGGACTAGCGGGGGCCCTGGGAACGAGCAGTACTTC	TRBV18	TRBJ2-7	NA	17	TRBD2
CASYGGRSNQPQHF	TGTGCCAGCTACGGGGGGCGGAGCAATCAGCCCCAGCATTTT	TRBV19	TRBJ1-5	NA	14	NA